This T cell receptor beta chain was sequenced for a study of siplizumab effects on memory and regulatory T cells. General study findings and limits: Proliferating siplizumab-culture Tregs lacked confirmation of suppressive function. With siplizumab, mappable alloreactive CD4+ clones averaged around 70% Treg-derived, versus under 30% in controls.

The CDR3 extends over 14 amino acids. Germline V gene data show CDR1 as SGHNT and CDR2 as YYREEE (reference sequence). The germline V and J ends were trimmed by 5 bases and 7 bases, with 18 bases remaining between them. About this clone: Antigen: not known.

Libraries were prepared by immunoSEQ multiplex PCR; TCRdb keeps only in-frame clonotypes and omits some of them. The data show some 100,000 clones, about 90% seen once. The receptor's source is a human donor in good health. Some clones in this sample may be carry-over from other donors' samples. V usage is TRBV5-4 and J usage is TRBJ2-5, with D possibly matching TRBD1 (9 bases). The specimen was CD4+ T cells sorted from blood. CDR3 sequence (DNA): TGTGCCAGCAGGAGGACAGGGGCGGGGGGGACCCAGTACTTC. Its translation is CASRRTGAGGTQYF. Filled out from reference TRBV5-4 and TRBJ2-5, the complete variable domain reads ETGVTQSPTHLIKTRGQQVTLRCSSQSGHNTVSWYQQALGQGPQFIFQYYREEENGRGNFPPRFSGLQFPNYSSELNVNALELDDSALYLCASRRTGAGGTQYFGPGTRLLVL.